These 16 T cell receptor beta chains came from one sample sequenced in a study of graft-versus-host responses after intestinal transplantation. Sequencing was performed with immunoSEQ multiplex PCR; in TCRdb, only in-frame clones are kept and a portion is missing. The table records 98,000 or so clones, about 88% of them present only once. No antigens are known for them. The sequences come from unstimulated CD4+ T cells sorted from spleen or lymph node cells, collected before intestinal transplant. The receptors stem from a human donor who received an intestinal transplant.

The chain is built from TRBV2 and TRBJ1-2, with D maybe TRBD1 (5 bases). This CDR3 contains 12 residues. Per germline, CDR1 SNHLY and CDR2 FYNNEI. V was trimmed by 6 bases and J by 4 bases, leaving 9 bases between them. CDR3 sequence reads: CASRPRGYGYTF. The CDR3 DNA reads as TGTGCCAGCAGGCCTAGGGGCTATGGCTACACCTTC.

This clone has a single count. The chain couples TRBV14 to TRBJ2-5, with D unclear. The CDR3 spans 13 residues. The V end was cut by 0 bases, the J end by 7 bases, with 9 bases between. Germline V gene sequence: CDR1 SGHDN, CDR2 FVKESK. CDR3 nucleotide sequence: TGTGCCAGCAGCCAAGACGATCATAGGACCCAGTACTTC. Its protein is CASSQDDHRTQYF.

The chain recombines TRBV5-1 with TRBJ2-1; TRBD2 aligns across 11 bases. After removal of 0 bases from V and 8 bases from J, the junction contained 7 bases not matched to a gene. Germline lookup yields CDR1 SGHRS and CDR2 YFSETQ. This CDR3 has 16 residues. This CDR3 is CASSLVSGRAMDEQFF. The DNA of the CDR3 is TGCGCCAGCAGCTTGGTTAGCGGGAGGGCCATGGATGAGCAGTTCTTC.

This clone was observed a few times. The chain has TRBV6-1 and TRBJ2-3; TRBD2 matches 7 bases. V dropped 1 base and J dropped 2; count of bases not matched to a gene: 9. This CDR3 has 17 amino acids. Germline V lookup: CDR1 MNHNS, CDR2 SASEGT. CDR3 coding DNA: TGTGCCAGCAGTGAAGGTTACGCGGGGAGGGCCACAGATACGCAGTATTTT. This sequence encodes CASSEGYAGRATDTQYF.

As to this clone: At one boundary the junction diverges from the germline segment, which might be a read error. V usage is TRBV10-3 and J usage is TRBJ1-5; TRBD1 might be the D (5 bases). Germline V gene lookup returns CDR1 ENHRY and CDR2 SYGVKD. The CDR3 loop spans 15 amino acids. The CDR3 spells CATKEGTARNQSQHF. The CDR3 nucleotides read TGTGCCACCAAGGAAGGGACGGCGAGAAATCAGTCCCAGCATTTT.

V gene TRBV5-4 combines with J gene TRBJ2-2, with D perhaps matching TRBD2 (6 bases). The CDR3 spans 15 residues. With 3 bases removed from V and 0 bases from J, the gap between germline ends came to 9 bases. Per the germline V gene, CDR1 is SGHNT and CDR2 is YYREEE (reference sequence). CDR3 region: CASSSGLSNTGELFF. CDR3 sequence (DNA): TGTGCCAGCAGCTCGGGACTTTCGAACACCGGGGAGCTGTTTTTT.

The chain is built from TRBV5-1 and TRBJ1-2; D remains ambiguous. V was shortened by 7 bases and J by 0 bases, with 10 bases between the two germline ends. There are 13 residues in the CDR3. Germline CDR1 and CDR2: SGHRS and YFSETQ. The CDR3 sequence: CASSLGTNYGYTF. The CDR3 DNA sequence: TGCGCCAGCTCCCTCGGTACTAACTATGGCTACACCTTC.

The genes are TRBV4-1 and TRBJ2-3; a possible D gene is TRBD2 (6 bases). The CDR3 is 16 residues long. Trimming removed 3 bases at V and 2 bases at J, with 15 bases between. The V gene's germline CDR1 is MGHRA and CDR2 YSYEKL. The CDR3 DNA reads as TGCGCCAGCAGCCAGTGGCGGGGCACGACCACAGATACGCAGTATTTT. Protein sequence: CASSQWRGTTTDTQYF.

The chain links TRBV6-5 to TRBJ2-5; 8 bases line up with TRBD1. Germline CDR1 and CDR2: MNHEY and SVGAGI. This CDR3 is built from 14 residues. V dropped 7 bases and J dropped 1; count of bases not matched to a gene: 5. The CDR3 is CASKWGQAQETQYF. The CDR3 DNA reads TGTGCCAGCAAATGGGGACAGGCCCAAGAGACCCAGTACTTC.

Notes on this clone: Different DNA sequences within this sample yield the same CDR3. The genes are TRBV29-1 and TRBJ2-3, with D possibly being TRBD1 or TRBD2 (6 bases each). Looked up from germline, CDR1 is SQVTM and CDR2 is ANQGSEA. This CDR3 contains 14 residues. The ends were cut back, 1 base at V and 4 bases at J, with 12 bases in the middle. DNA for the CDR3: TGCAGCGTTGAAGGGGGTAGGGGGGCAGATACGCAGTATTTT. Amino acid sequence: CSVEGGRGADTQYF.

The chain recombines TRBV5-1 with TRBJ2-1, with D hard to call. Trimming took off 7 bases at V and 2 bases at J, with 7 bases between the two ends. This CDR3 region has 12 residues. CDR1 is SGHRS, CDR2 YFSETQ, per germline. CDR3 region: CASWKAYNEQFF. Written as DNA, the CDR3 is TGCGCCAGCTGGAAGGCCTACAATGAGCAGTTCTTC.

This rearrangement joins TRBV9 to TRBJ1-3, with D perhaps matching TRBD1 (5 bases). The germline V gene has CDR1 SGDLS and CDR2 YYNGEE. Trimming removed 0 bases from V and 4 bases from J, with 11 bases in between. The CDR3 spans 15 residues. The CDR3 DNA follows: TGTGCCAGCAGCGTAGGAGGGACCGTCGGAAACACCATATATTTT. Its translation: CASSVGGTVGNTIYF.

J is TRBJ1-6 and V is TRBV12-5; D is uncertain. This CDR3 has 13 amino acids. CDR1 and CDR2 from the germline V gene are LGHNT and FRNRAP. V dropped 3 bases and J dropped 9 bases, with 9 bases sitting between them. CDR3 residues: CASGFREGSPLHF. The CDR3 DNA reads as TGTGCTAGTGGTTTCCGGGAAGGTTCACCCCTCCACTTT.

This chain links TRBV7-3 with TRBJ2-3, with D tentatively TRBD2 (6 bases). Between the trimmed V and J ends, which lost 1 base and 0 bases, there was a span of 11 bases. The CDR3 spans 16 residues. The germline gives CDR1 SGHTA, CDR2 FQGTGA. CDR3 DNA: TGTGCCAGCAGCTTAAAATCCGCGGGAAGCACAGATACGCAGTATTTT. Residues: CASSLKSAGSTDTQYF. Full variable domain (remainder filled in from reference TRBV7-3 and TRBJ2-3): GAGVSQTPSNKVTEKGKYVELRCDPISGHTALYWYRQSLGQGPEFLIYFQGTGAADDSGLPNDRFFAVRPEGSVSTLKIQRTERGDSAVYLCASSLKSAGSTDTQYFGPGTRLTVL.

The chain employs TRBV5-6 and TRBJ1-1; D perhaps matches TRBD1 (5 bases). This CDR3 comprises 14 residues. V was trimmed by 5 bases and J by 7 bases, leaving 18 bases between them. The germline V gene encodes CDR1 SGHDT and CDR2 YYEEEE. The CDR3 sequence: CASSRETVFDEAFF. For the CDR3, the DNA is TGTGCCAGCAGTCGCGAGACAGTTTTCGATGAAGCTTTCTTT.

The rearrangement links TRBV7-3 to TRBJ1-2; the D gene is possibly TRBD1 (5 bases). Germline V gene data show CDR1 as SGHTA and CDR2 as FQGTGA. The CDR3 extends over 14 amino acids. V was cut by 9 bases and J by 6 bases, with 20 bases left in between. The CDR3 region is CARLGETNHNGYTF. In nucleotides, the CDR3 is TGTGCCAGGCTGGGGGAGACTAACCACAATGGCTACACCTTC. Complete variable domain (other parts from reference TRBV7-3 and TRBJ1-2): GAGVSQTPSNKVTEKGKYVELRCDPISGHTALYWYRQSLGQGPEFLIYFQGTGAADDSGLPNDRFFAVRPEGSVSTLKIQRTERGDSAVYLCARLGETNHNGYTFGSGTRLTVV.